Each of the 29 T cell receptor beta chains below was sequenced from the same sample in a study of early T cells in non-severe SARS-CoV-2 infection. TCRdb recomputed calls from the 5' RACE reads with MiXCR, one row per CDR3 protein. The sample comprises around 72,000 distinct CDR3 sequences, 10% of which are singletons, and around 8% rests with the top ten. Sequencing used whole blood, obtained at baseline. The receptors derive from an adult who was a healthcare worker with PCR-confirmed SARS-CoV-2 infection or an uninfected control (not recorded which).

As for this clonotype: The junction and the germline gene differ at one end; a read error may be behind it. The rearrangement links TRBV4-3 to TRBJ2-1; 9 bases line up with TRBD2. Per the germline V gene, CDR1 is LGHNA and CDR2 is YSLEER. The CDR3 consists of 17 residues. CDR3 protein: CASSQDLEASGDNEQLF. CDR3 DNA: TGCGCCAGCAGCCAAGATCTTGAGGCTAGCGGGGACAATGAGCAGCTCTTC.

This clonotype has more than one count but fewer than ten. V is TRBV7-2 and J is TRBJ1-6, with TRBD1 as a possible D gene (5 bases). Trimming shortened V by 2 bases and J by 3 bases, and 8 bases separated the two germline ends. This CDR3 spans 15 amino acids. CDR1 is SGHTA and CDR2 is FQGNSA in the germline V gene. CDR3 sequence (DNA): TGTGCCAGCAGCTTAAGGGGTCACTATAATTCACCCCTCCACTTT. This codes for CASSLRGHYNSPLHF.

The chain links TRBV19 to TRBJ2-5; D is unresolved. Trimming removed 4 bases from V and 6 bases from J, with 24 bases in between. Germline V gene lookup returns CDR1 LNHDA and CDR2 SQIVND (reference sequence). There are 17 residues in the CDR3. The CDR3 reads CASSRRPATDAAKTQYF. For the CDR3, the DNA is TGTGCCAGTAGTAGACGCCCGGCGACGGACGCTGCGAAGACCCAGTACTTC.

This clonotype was seen at least ten times. The chain links TRBV19 to TRBJ1-5, with D possibly being TRBD1 (6 bases). Trimming took off 8 bases at V and 7 bases at J, with 12 bases between the two ends. Germline CDR1 reads LNHDA; CDR2 reads SQIVND (reference sequence). This CDR3 region has 12 residues. DNA of the CDR3: TGTGCCAGTTCCGACAGGAACCAGCCCCAGCATTTT. It encodes CASSDRNQPQHF.

The chain couples TRBV7-8 to TRBJ2-5, with 7 positions matching TRBD1. This CDR3 is built from 17 residues. Germline assignment: CDR1 SGHVS and CDR2 FQNEAQ. Unmatched junction bases numbered 16, after V lost 5 bases and J lost 4 bases. CDR3 sequence: CASSQRPPIGGSETQYF. In DNA form, the CDR3 reads TGTGCCAGCAGCCAAAGACCCCCTATAGGGGGCTCAGAGACCCAGTACTTC.

This clonotype was detected ten times or more. The chain links TRBV20-1 to TRBJ2-7; TRBD1 matches at 9 bases. The CDR3 has 16 residues. Germline V gene data show CDR1 as DFQATT and CDR2 as SNEGSKA (reference sequence). J gave up 3 bases and V 0 bases, and 9 bases lay outside the gene matches. CDR3 coding DNA: TGCAGTGCTAGAGATGGGCCCGGGACAGGGCGCTACGAGCAGTACTTC. As protein: CSARDGPGTGRYEQYF.

This clonotype was observed a few times. CDR3 coding DNA: TGTGCCAGCAGCCCGATAGCTGGTGGTGAGCAGTTCTTC. Its translation: CASSPIAGGEQFF. The chain uses TRBV7-3 and TRBJ2-1; no definite D call. CDR1 and CDR2 (germline): SGHTA, FQGTGA. The CDR3 sequence is 13 residues long. Trimming left V 5 bases short and J 9 bases short, with 14 bases between.

This clonotype was counted only a few times. The chain joins TRBV28 to TRBJ1-4; no firm D call. Germline loops: CDR1 MDHEN, CDR2 SYDVKM. The CDR3 is 14 amino acids. Trimming removed 5 bases at V and 8 bases at J, with 15 bases between. Written as DNA, the CDR3 is TGTGCCAGCAGTCCCTCCTTTGCCCAAGAAAAACTGTTTTTT. This gives the protein CASSPSFAQEKLFF.

This clonotype has at least ten counts. The chain is built from TRBV2 and TRBJ2-7; D is undetermined. Germline CDR1 SNHLY, CDR2 FYNNEI. The CDR3 spans 14 residues. The V and J ends lost 6 bases and 3 bases respectively, with 15 bases between them. CDR3 nucleotides: TGTGCCAGCAGCCCCAGGCGGACCGGCTACGAGCAGTACTTC. It encodes CASSPRRTGYEQYF.

Here the CDR3 reads CASKGTRDFDEQYF. The CDR3 nucleotides read TGCGCCAGCAAGGGAACACGGGATTTCGACGAGCAGTACTTC. This chain connects TRBV5-1 to TRBJ2-7; a weak D match, TRBD2 (5 bases). From germline, CDR1 is SGHRS and CDR2 YFSETQ. The CDR3 spans 14 residues. The V gene lost 6 bases and the J gene lost 5 bases, with 18 bases spanning the gap.

The chain's CDR3 is CSARRNEKLFF. In DNA form, the CDR3 reads TGCAGTGCTAGAAGGAATGAAAAACTGTTTTTT. The chain is built from TRBV20-1 and TRBJ1-4; D is unresolved. The V end was cut by 2 bases, the J end by 5 bases, with 3 bases between. Germline CDR1 is DFQATT and CDR2 is SNEGSKA (reference sequence). This CDR3 has 11 amino acids.

This clonotype was detected ten times or more. The V gene is TRBV7-3, the J gene TRBJ1-2, with 12 positions matching TRBD1. Trimming removed 4 bases from V and 7 bases from J; junction bases left unmatched: 4. Germline V gene data show CDR1 as SGHTA and CDR2 as FQGTGA. This CDR3 region has 14 residues. This CDR3 reads CASSSGQGAFGYTF. The CDR3 nucleotides read TGTGCCAGCAGCTCGGGACAGGGGGCTTTTGGCTACACCTTC.

This clonotype was seen more than once but under ten times. The chain couples TRBV7-2 to TRBJ2-1; D call uncertain. Deletions cut 1 base from V and 8 bases from J, with 9 bases between. The CDR3 is 13 residues long. Looked up from germline, CDR1 is SGHTA and CDR2 is FQGNSA. The CDR3 region is CASSLVFDDEQFF. The DNA for the CDR3 is TGTGCCAGCAGCTTAGTATTCGACGATGAGCAGTTCTTC.

The rearrangement uses TRBV7-9 and TRBJ2-7, with unresolved D. Deletions cut 1 base from V and 6 bases from J, with 10 bases between. The germline V gene has CDR1 SEHNR and CDR2 FQNEAQ (reference sequence). CDR3 length: 13 residues. CDR3 protein: CASSLGSGPEQYF. The CDR3 DNA is TGTGCCAGCAGCTTAGGATCCGGCCCCGAGCAGTACTTC.

The chain recombines TRBV7-9 with TRBJ2-7, with 8 bases aligning to TRBD1. The J segment lost 5 bases and the V segment lost 7 bases, leaving 7 bases of the junction unmatched. The germline CDR1 and CDR2 sequences are SEHNR and FQNEAQ (reference sequence). The CDR3 is made up of 13 amino acids. CDR3: CASTSDRVHEQYF. The CDR3 nucleotides read TGTGCCAGCACCTCGGACAGGGTCCACGAGCAGTACTTC. The full variable domain, in which reference TRBV7-9 and TRBJ2-7 provide the parts outside the CDR3, is DTGVSQNPRHKITKRGQNVTFRCDPISEHNRLYWYRQTLGQGPEFLTYFQNEAQLEKSRLLSDRFSAERPKGSFSTLEIQRTEQGDSAMYLCASTSDRVHEQYFGPGTRLTVT.

This rearrangement joins TRBV7-9 to TRBJ2-7; D is perhaps TRBD1 (6 bases). V was clipped by 1 base and J by 7 bases, with 17 bases between them. Germline loops: CDR1 SEHNR, CDR2 FQNEAQ (reference sequence). The CDR3 length is 15 residues. The CDR3 protein is CASSLDRVPTGEQYF. The CDR3 nucleotides read TGTGCCAGCAGCTTAGACAGGGTGCCTACGGGGGAGCAGTACTTC.

This clonotype was seen many times. The chain employs TRBV3-1 and TRBJ1-1; D remains unclear. V lost 1 base and J lost 11, with 14 bases in between. From germline, CDR1 is LGHDT and CDR2 YNNKEL (reference sequence). CDR3 length equals 13 residues. The CDR3 is CASSQGDHGSAFF. CDR3 nucleotides: TGTGCCAGCAGCCAAGGGGATCACGGTAGTGCTTTCTTT.

This chain links TRBV4-2 with TRBJ1-3, with D possibly matching TRBD1 (5 bases). From germline, CDR1 is LGHNA and CDR2 YNFKEQ. The V end was cut by 0 bases, the J end by 0 bases, with 9 bases between. The CDR3 length is 16 residues. The CDR3 reads CASSQEWGGSGNTIYF. CDR3 DNA sequence: TGTGCCAGCAGCCAAGAATGGGGCGGCTCTGGAAACACCATATATTTT.

The table lists this clonotype with many counts. Here the CDR3 DNA reads TGTGCCAGCAGTGCGGCGGGGGAAGTCGACGAGCAGTACTTC. Protein: CASSAAGEVDEQYF. The V call is TRBV2, the J call TRBJ2-7; TRBD2 matches 7 bases. J gave up 5 bases and V 4 bases, and 8 bases lay outside the gene matches. CDR1 and CDR2 from the germline V gene are SNHLY and FYNNEI. This CDR3 is built from 14 residues.

Comment on this clonotype: The junction departs from the called germline gene at one end, perhaps through a read error. Written as DNA, the CDR3 is TGTGTCAGCAGCCAAGATCACGTAGAAGGGGCCTCTGGAAACACCATATATTTT. Protein: CVSSQDHVEGASGNTIYF. This chain joins TRBV3-1 and TRBJ1-3, with D possibly being TRBD1 (5 bases). Germline V gives CDR1 LGHDT, CDR2 YNNKEL (reference sequence). CDR3 length equals 18 residues.

V is TRBV7-2 and J is TRBJ2-1; D is unclear. The CDR3 spans 15 residues. CDR1 and CDR2 from the germline V gene are SGHTA and FQGNSA. The ends were cut back, 4 bases at V and 0 bases at J, with 10 bases in the middle. For the CDR3, the DNA is TGTGCCAGCAGCTCTGGTCCGGTCTCCTACAATGAGCAGTTCTTC. Protein sequence: CASSSGPVSYNEQFF.

There are a few counts of this clonotype. V usage is TRBV6-5 and J usage is TRBJ2-7, with 12 bases that match TRBD2. The CDR3 covers 15 residues. Unmatched junction bases numbered 3, after V lost 2 bases and J lost 4 bases. CDR1 is MNHEY, CDR2 SVGAGI, per germline. CDR3 sequence reads: CASSYGLAGTYEQYF. The CDR3 region has the DNA TGTGCCAGCAGTTACGGACTAGCGGGGACTTACGAGCAGTACTTC.

This clonotype turned up a few times. This rearrangement joins TRBV5-1 to TRBJ1-1; weak D call: TRBD1 (5 bases). The V gene lost 0 bases and the J gene lost 4 bases, with 10 bases spanning the gap. This CDR3 region has 14 residues. Germline CDR1 SGHRS, CDR2 YFSETQ. The CDR3 spells CASSLERQGTEAFF. CDR3 bases: TGCGCCAGCAGCTTGGAGCGGCAGGGCACTGAAGCTTTCTTT.

The rearrangement links TRBV9 to TRBJ1-1; D unresolved. Germline CDR1 reads SGDLS; CDR2 reads YYNGEE. Trimming cost V 3 bases and J 5 bases, with 8 bases left between them. This CDR3 contains 12 residues. The DNA for the CDR3 is TGTGCCAGCAGCGCGGACTATACTGAAGCTTTCTTT. This translates into CASSADYTEAFF.

The V and J genes are TRBV6-6 and TRBJ1-3; 8 bases align to TRBD1. Unmatched junction bases numbered 4, after V lost 0 bases and J lost 0 bases. Per germline, CDR1 MNHNY and CDR2 SVGAGI (reference sequence). The CDR3 is 17 residues long. The CDR3 protein is CASSYSGGTGSGNTIYF. CDR3 bases: TGTGCCAGCAGTTACTCGGGAGGGACAGGCTCTGGAAACACCATATATTTT.

This clonotype was picked up a small number of times. The CDR3 nucleotides are TGTGCCAGCAGGGATACAGGGGGCGAGACCCAGTACTTC. It is translated as CASRDTGGETQYF. The genes are TRBV6-2 or TRBV6-3 and TRBJ2-5; 9 bases map to TRBD1. The germline V gene has CDR1 MNHEY and CDR2 SVGEGT. V trimming: 6 bases; J trimming: 5 bases; junction bases outside the gene matches: 4. The CDR3 totals 13 residues.

This clonotype was detected ten times or more. The genes are TRBV9 and TRBJ2-3, with D possibly matching TRBD2 (6 bases). In germline, CDR1 is SGDLS, CDR2 YYNGEE. Deletions cut 3 bases from V and 3 bases from J, with 11 bases between. The CDR3 has 14 residues. In nucleotides, the CDR3 is TGTGCCAGCAGCGAACTAGCTTCAACAGATACGCAGTATTTT. The encoded protein is CASSELASTDTQYF.

Many counts were recorded for this clonotype. V gene TRBV20-1 combines with J gene TRBJ1-6; tentative D call: TRBD1 (6 bases). In germline, CDR1 is DFQATT, CDR2 SNEGSKA (reference sequence). This CDR3 has 14 amino acids. Trimming left V 0 bases short and J 10 bases short, with 13 bases between. The CDR3 DNA is TGCAGTGCTAGAGATTCCAGGGGAGGATCACCCCTCCACTTT. Its translation: CSARDSRGGSPLHF.

This clonotype was detected only a few times. The rearrangement links TRBV7-2 to TRBJ2-1, with TRBD2 identical over 11 bases. Trimming cost V 5 bases and J 8 bases; bases outside gene matches: 8. The CDR3 consists of 15 residues. Germline V gene sequence: CDR1 SGHTA, CDR2 FQGNSA. CDR3 sequence: CASSLDSGGAYEQFF. The CDR3 bases are TGTGCCAGCAGCCTCGATAGCGGGGGGGCCTATGAGCAGTTCTTC.